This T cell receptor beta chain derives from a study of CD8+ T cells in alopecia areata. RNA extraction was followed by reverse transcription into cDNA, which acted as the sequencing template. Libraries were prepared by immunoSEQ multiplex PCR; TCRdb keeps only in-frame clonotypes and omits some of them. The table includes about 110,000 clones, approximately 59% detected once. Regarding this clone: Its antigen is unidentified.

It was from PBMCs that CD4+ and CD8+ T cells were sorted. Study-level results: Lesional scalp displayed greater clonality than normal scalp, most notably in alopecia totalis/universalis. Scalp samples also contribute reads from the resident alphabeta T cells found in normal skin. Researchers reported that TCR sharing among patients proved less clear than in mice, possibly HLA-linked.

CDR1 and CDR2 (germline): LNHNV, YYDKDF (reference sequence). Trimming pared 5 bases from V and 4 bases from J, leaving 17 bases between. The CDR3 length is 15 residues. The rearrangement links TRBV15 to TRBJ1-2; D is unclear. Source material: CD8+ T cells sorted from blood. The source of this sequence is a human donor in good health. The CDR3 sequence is CATSPAGGRSYGYTF. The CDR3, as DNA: TGTGCCACCAGCCCCGCAGGCGGCAGGAGCTATGGCTACACCTTC.